This T cell receptor (beta chain) was found in a study of Graves' ophthalmopathy and Graves' hyperthyroidism. In the case of this clonotype: Its antigen is as yet unknown.

The CDR3 runs 14 residues. Germline CDR1 is SGHVS and CDR2 is FQNEAQ. V was pared by 5 bases and J by 8 bases, with 4 bases of the junction left unmatched. General study results and limits: For separating ophthalmopathy from stable hyperthyroidism, a 13-signature model gave under 90% sensitivity and roughly 77% specificity.

TCR beta CDR3 regions were amplified from RNA transcripts. RT-PCR with HTBI primers came first, then second-round multiplex PCR. TCRdb passed the multiplex PCR reads through MiXCR, listing each CDR3 protein once. The sample yields hundreds of thousands of distinct CDR3 sequences, roughly 41% seen once. The sequenced sample was peripheral blood. This receptor was identified in an adult man with Graves' ophthalmopathy. The chain is built from TRBV7-8 and TRBJ1-6, with TRBD1 identical over 9 bases. The CDR3 reads CASSHRQGDSPLHF. The CDR3 nucleotides read TGTGCCAGCAGCCATAGACAGGGGGATTCACCCCTCCACTTT.